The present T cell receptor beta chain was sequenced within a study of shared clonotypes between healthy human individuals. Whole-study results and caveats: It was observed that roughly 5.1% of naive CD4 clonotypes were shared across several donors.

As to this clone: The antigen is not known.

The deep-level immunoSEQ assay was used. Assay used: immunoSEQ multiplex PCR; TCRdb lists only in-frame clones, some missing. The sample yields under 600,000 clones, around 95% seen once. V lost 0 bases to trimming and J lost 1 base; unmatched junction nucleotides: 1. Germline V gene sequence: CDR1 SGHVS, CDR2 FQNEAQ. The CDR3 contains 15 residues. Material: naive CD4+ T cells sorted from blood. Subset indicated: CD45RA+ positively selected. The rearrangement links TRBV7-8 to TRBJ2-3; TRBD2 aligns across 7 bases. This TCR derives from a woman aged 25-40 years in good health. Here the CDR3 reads CASSLATSGTDTQYF. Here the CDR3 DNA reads TGTGCCAGCAGCTTAGCAACTAGCGGCACAGATACGCAGTATTTT.